This T cell receptor (beta chain) was retrieved from a study of shared clonotypes between healthy human individuals. The CDR3 spans 12 residues. From germline, CDR1 is MNHNS and CDR2 SASEGT. V shed 1 base and J shed 4 bases, with 4 bases lying between them. This table comes from immunoSEQ multiplex PCR, and its TCRdb copy is limited to in-frame clones, with some not included. The sample holds over a million clones, 70% to 80% seen once. The chain is built from TRBV6-1 and TRBJ1-1; D gene ambiguous. The TCR comes from a man between 18 and 35 years old in good health. Some clones in this sample may be carry-over from other donors' samples. The sample comprised memory CD4+ T cells from PBMCs. The subset denotes: CD45RA-negative fraction. As DNA, the CDR3 is TGTGCCAGCAGTGAAGGTTTCACTGAAGCTTTCTTT. Its protein is CASSEGFTEAFF.